This TCR beta chain was sequenced for a study of T cells in Graves' hyperthyroidism and ophthalmopathy. There are a few counts of this clonotype. The CDR3 runs 16 residues. CDR1 and CDR2 from the germline V gene are SGHVS and FQNEAQ. V lost 5 bases, J lost 0 bases, and 13 bases lay in between. Amplified TCR beta CDR3 regions came from RNA transcripts. The HTBI primer set was used in a first-round RT-PCR of the TCR CDR3. Via MiXCR, TCRdb re-called the multiplex PCR reads, giving one row per CDR3 protein. The data contain approximately 490,000 distinct CDR3 sequences, 22% of them singletons. The specimen sequenced was blood. The sequence was collected from a woman aged 70-85 years with Graves' ophthalmopathy. The chain joins TRBV7-8 to TRBJ1-4, with D unresolved. The CDR3 here is CASSRPVMATNEKLFF. The CDR3 DNA sequence: TGTGCCAGCAGCCGACCGGTAATGGCAACTAATGAAAAACTGTTTTTT.